This T cell receptor beta chain emerged from a study of blood T cell repertoires in COVID-19. Study overall: The United States, Italy and Spain provided the acute and convalescent COVID-19 samples. T cells, B-cell-depleted T cells, or PBMCs provided the cDNA or gDNA that served as material.

Per the authors' pipeline: Amplification of reference gene primers was used by the study to estimate nucleated cell counts. The protocol was immunoSEQ multiplex PCR, while the TCRdb copy is restricted to in-frame clones and leaves out a portion. The DNA was the basis for D and trimming; V, J and clone size are from that table. This sample has 180,000 or so clones, with roughly four fifths found just once. Those enrolled, adults aged roughly 18 to 100 years, came from about two dozen US areas. Trimming removed 3 bases from V and 4 bases from J, with 9 bases in between. The CDR3 length is 13 residues. The sample consisted of PBMCs or T cells enriched from blood (not recorded which). The genes are TRBV12-3 or TRBV12-4 and TRBJ2-5; a possible D gene is TRBD2 (6 bases). This receptor was identified in a man in his forties or fifties who had recovered from COVID-19. Here the CDR3 reads CASSFGGGETQYF. As DNA, the CDR3 is TGTGCCAGCAGTTTTGGGGGAGGAGAGACCCAGTACTTC.